This paragraph covers one T cell receptor beta chain sequence. The antigen is not known. Healthy controls were blood donor buffy coats. The sample comes from a study of STAT5B mutations in CD4+ large granular lymphocyte leukemia. Study-level results: The CD4+ versus CD8+ T-LGLL clonality difference may reflect limited sample size.

This table comes from immunoSEQ multiplex PCR, and its TCRdb copy is limited to in-frame clones, with some not included. The repertoire holds tens of thousands of clones, with 79% as singletons. CDR1 LNHDA and CDR2 SQIVND come from the germline V gene (reference sequence). With 4 bases removed from V and 1 base from J, the gap between germline ends came to 10 bases. CDR3 length: 14 amino acids. The sequence was obtained from a human donor in good health. The rearrangement uses TRBV19 and TRBJ1-2; tentative D call: TRBD1 (5 bases). Sample: CD4+ T cells from blood buffy coats. The CDR3 reads CASSTTGDNYGYTF. CDR3 nucleotide sequence: TGTGCCAGTAGTACCACAGGAGATAACTATGGCTACACCTTC.